A selection of T cell receptor beta chains follows, all from one sample in a study of blood T cell repertoires in COVID-19. The method was immunoSEQ multiplex PCR; TCRdb's version includes in-frame clones alone and lacks a portion of them. This table holds some 19,000 clones, more than 85% found once. Sequencing was done on a sample of peripheral blood. These receptors all stem from a man between 65 and 85 years old with acute or convalescent COVID-19. Each CDR3 is given with its conserved first and last residue. Fields, in order: J gene, clone size, D gene, V gene, CDR3 protein, CDR3 DNA. D genes are given only for firm matches. The listing skips clone size in some rows; elsewhere it reads once, few, many or a size class.

j_gene: TRBJ2-1; abundance: NA; d_gene: NA; v_gene: TRBV5-8; CDR3aa: CASSLAFRVNEQFF; CDR3nt: TGTGCCAGCAGCTTGGCTTTCCGGGTCAATGAGCAGTTCTTC
j_gene: TRBJ2-3; abundance: NA; d_gene: TRBD2; v_gene: TRBV7-2; CDR3aa: CASSRASGSTDTQYF; CDR3nt: TGTGCCAGCAGCCGGGCTAGCGGCAGCACAGATACGCAGTATTTT
j_gene: TRBJ1-2; abundance: NA; d_gene: NA; v_gene: TRBV19; CDR3aa: CASRIGGSDGYTF; CDR3nt: TGTGCCAGTAGGATCGGGGGATCCGATGGCTACACCTTC
j_gene: TRBJ1-5; abundance: few; d_gene: NA; v_gene: TRBV5-8; CDR3aa: CASSFRPGTNQPQHF; CDR3nt: TGTGCCAGCAGCTTTAGGCCAGGAACCAATCAGCCCCAGCATTTT
j_gene: TRBJ1-2; abundance: NA; d_gene: NA; v_gene: TRBV27; CDR3aa: CASSPRGANYGYTF; CDR3nt: TGTGCCAGCAGCCCACGGGGGGCCAACTATGGCTACACCTTC
j_gene: TRBJ1-2; abundance: NA; d_gene: TRBD1; v_gene: TRBV7-8; CDR3aa: CASSLDRGNYGYTF; CDR3nt: TGTGCCAGCAGCTTAGACAGGGGGAACTATGGCTACACCTTC
j_gene: TRBJ2-1; abundance: NA; d_gene: TRBD1; v_gene: TRBV6-2/TRBV6-3; CDR3aa: CASSYSPGQGGDEQFF; CDR3nt: TGTGCCAGCAGTTACTCCCCGGGACAGGGGGGCGATGAGCAGTTCTTC
j_gene: TRBJ1-4; abundance: NA; d_gene: TRBD1; v_gene: TRBV4-1; CDR3aa: CASSQGQGVEKLFF; CDR3nt: TGCGCCAGCAGCCAAGGACAGGGAGTTGAAAAACTGTTTTTT
j_gene: TRBJ2-1; abundance: once; d_gene: NA; v_gene: TRBV12-5; CDR3aa: CASGLVIIAGPSSYNEQFF; CDR3nt: TGTGCTAGTGGTTTGGTAATTATTGCCGGTCCGAGCTCCTACAATGAGCAGTTCTTC
j_gene: TRBJ2-5; abundance: NA; d_gene: NA; v_gene: TRBV10-1; CDR3aa: CASSESRVQETQYF; CDR3nt: TGCGCCAGCAGTGAGTCGCGGGTTCAAGAGACCCAGTACTTC
j_gene: TRBJ1-5; abundance: NA; d_gene: NA; v_gene: TRBV6-5; CDR3aa: CASRGPHSNQPQHF; CDR3nt: TGTGCCAGCAGGGGGCCCCATAGCAATCAGCCCCAGCATTTT
j_gene: TRBJ2-5; abundance: NA; d_gene: NA; v_gene: TRBV7-9; CDR3aa: CASSLVGGETQYF; CDR3nt: TGTGCCAGCAGCTTAGTAGGGGGAGAGACCCAGTACTTC
j_gene: TRBJ2-7; abundance: NA; d_gene: TRBD1; v_gene: TRBV11-3; CDR3aa: CASSPFGQGFNEQYF; CDR3nt: TGTGCCAGCAGCCCTTTTGGACAGGGGTTTAACGAGCAGTACTTC
j_gene: TRBJ1-5; abundance: NA; d_gene: NA; v_gene: TRBV4-3; CDR3aa: CASSQDRGQPNQPQHF; CDR3nt: TGCGCCAGCAGCCAAGACAGAGGGCAGCCTAATCAGCCCCAGCATTTT
j_gene: TRBJ2-1; abundance: NA; d_gene: NA; v_gene: TRBV27; CDR3aa: CASSVDSSYNEQFF; CDR3nt: TGTGCCAGCAGCGTGGACAGCTCCTACAATGAGCAGTTCTTC
j_gene: TRBJ2-1; abundance: NA; d_gene: NA; v_gene: TRBV5-1; CDR3aa: CASSFTGSSYNEQFF; CDR3nt: TGCGCCAGCAGCTTCACAGGGAGCTCCTACAATGAGCAGTTCTTC